The next 5 T cell receptor beta chains were all read from a single sample in a study of T-cell reconstitution after alpha-beta-depleted transplantation in children. Unique molecular identifiers were built into the TCRbeta library. TCRdb redid the calling of the PCR reads with MiXCR, one entry per CDR3 protein. The repertoire holds roughly 100,000 distinct CDR3 sequences, with more than 7% as singletons. Sequenced here: PBMCs from the stem cell graft donor, sampled from the stem cell graft. The receptor set was obtained from a human donor who donated a stem cell graft to a child with congenital amegakaryocytic thrombocytopenia.

This clonotype was detected many times. The chain is built from TRBV12-3 or TRBV12-4 and TRBJ2-3; no definite D call. The ends were cut back, 3 bases at V and 2 bases at J, with 9 bases in the middle. The CDR3 totals 14 residues. This CDR3 reads CASSFAGYTDTQYF. The CDR3 DNA is TGTGCCAGCAGTTTCGCTGGGTACACAGATACGCAGTATTTT.

There are many counts of this clonotype. The chain is built from TRBV7-2 and TRBJ2-5; a possible D gene is TRBD2 (5 bases). The germline V gene has CDR1 SGHTA and CDR2 FQGNSA. V lost 0 bases, J lost 8 bases, and 7 bases lay in between. The CDR3 sequence is 12 residues long. The CDR3 spells CASSLASGTQYF. CDR3 coding DNA: TGTGCCAGCAGCTTAGCGAGCGGCACCCAGTACTTC.

The chain joins TRBV12-3 or TRBV12-4 to TRBJ2-1; the D gene is possibly TRBD2 (6 bases). CDR3 length equals 14 residues. Trimming took off 4 bases at V and 7 bases at J, with 14 bases between the two ends. Written as DNA, the CDR3 is TGTGCCAGCAGTTCCTTTCCCGCGGGGAATGAGCAGTTCTTC. Residues: CASSSFPAGNEQFF.

This clonotype was seen many times. The chain employs TRBV29-1 and TRBJ2-7; TRBD2 aligns across 11 bases. The CDR3 runs 13 residues. Germline CDR1 is SQVTM and CDR2 is ANQGSEA. After removal of 3 bases from V and 5 bases from J, the junction contained 3 bases not matched to a gene. The CDR3: CSVDLAGGHEQYF. The CDR3 DNA sequence: TGCAGCGTTGACCTAGCGGGAGGCCACGAGCAGTACTTC.

This clonotype was recorded many times. This rearrangement joins TRBV5-1 to TRBJ1-1; D call uncertain. This CDR3 is 15 amino acids long. Between the trimmed V and J ends, which lost 0 bases and 7 bases, there was a span of 16 bases. In germline, CDR1 is SGHRS, CDR2 YFSETQ. The CDR3 DNA reads as TGCGCCAGCAGCTTGGCTGGAGTTTCCCGGGGTGAAGCTTTCTTT. This encodes CASSLAGVSRGEAFF.